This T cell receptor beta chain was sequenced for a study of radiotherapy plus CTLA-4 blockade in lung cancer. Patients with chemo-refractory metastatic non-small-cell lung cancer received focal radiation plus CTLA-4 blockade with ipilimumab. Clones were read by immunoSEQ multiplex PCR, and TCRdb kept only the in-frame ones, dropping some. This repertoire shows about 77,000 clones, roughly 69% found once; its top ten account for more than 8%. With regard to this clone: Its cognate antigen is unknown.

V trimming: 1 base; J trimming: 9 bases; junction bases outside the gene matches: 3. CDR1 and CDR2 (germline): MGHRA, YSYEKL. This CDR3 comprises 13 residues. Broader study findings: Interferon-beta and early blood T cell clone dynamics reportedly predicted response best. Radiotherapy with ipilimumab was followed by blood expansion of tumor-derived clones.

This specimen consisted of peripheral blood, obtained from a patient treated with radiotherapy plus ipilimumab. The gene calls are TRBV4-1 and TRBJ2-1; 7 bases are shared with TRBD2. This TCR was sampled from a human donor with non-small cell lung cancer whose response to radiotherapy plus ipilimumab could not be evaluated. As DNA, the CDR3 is TGCGCCAGCAGCCAAGGACTAGCAGGTGAGCAGTTCTTC. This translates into CASSQGLAGEQFF.